This T cell receptor beta chain comes out of a study of blood T cells in healthy people across ages. Overall study: Capture via template switching afforded approximately one barcoded beta molecule per two T cells. Study results and limitations: In older individuals, TCR beta diversity per million T cells was lower, falling roughly linearly with age.

Total RNA extraction produced at least 6 micrograms (per sample) for the study. The second PCR ran about 6 to 12 cycles with a sample-barcoded 5' primer and J-beta primers. TCRdb re-derived calls from the 5' RACE reads in MiXCR, one entry per CDR3 protein. This table has roughly 1.9 million distinct CDR3 sequences, about two fifths appearing once. Comment on this clonotype: Its antigen remains unidentified.

The CDR3 runs to 16 residues. Germline lookup yields CDR1 MGHRA and CDR2 YSYEKL. With 2 bases clipped from V and 5 bases from J, the junction kept 8 bases outside the gene matches. V gene TRBV4-1 combines with J gene TRBJ2-3, with 9 bases that match TRBD2. The origin of this receptor is a human donor in good health. The sequencing sample was made of blood. CDR3 sequence reads: CASSQPRGGQGDTQYF. CDR3 bases: TGCGCCAGCAGCCAACCGCGGGGGGGCCAAGGAGATACGCAGTATTTT.